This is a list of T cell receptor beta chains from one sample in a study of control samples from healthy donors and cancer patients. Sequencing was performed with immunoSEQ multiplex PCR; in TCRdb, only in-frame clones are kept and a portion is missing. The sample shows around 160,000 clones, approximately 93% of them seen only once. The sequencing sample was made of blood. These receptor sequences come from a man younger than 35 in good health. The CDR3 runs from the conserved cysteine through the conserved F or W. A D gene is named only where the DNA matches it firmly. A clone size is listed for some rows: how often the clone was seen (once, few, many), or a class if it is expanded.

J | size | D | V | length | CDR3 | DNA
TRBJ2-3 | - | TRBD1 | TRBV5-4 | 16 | CASSHNGAGGIDTQYF | TGTGCCAGCAGCCACAACGGGGCAGGGGGCATAGATACGCAGTATTTT
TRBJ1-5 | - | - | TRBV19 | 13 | CASLDSGDQPQHF | TGTGCCAGTCTAGACAGCGGCGATCAGCCCCAGCATTTT
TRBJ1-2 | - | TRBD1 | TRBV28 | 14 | CASSSGQGPHGYTF | TGTGCCAGCAGTTCCGGACAGGGTCCGCATGGCTACACCTTC
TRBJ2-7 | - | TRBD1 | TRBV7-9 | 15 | CASSQSPGTAYEQYF | TGTGCCAGCAGCCAAAGTCCCGGGACAGCCTACGAGCAGTACTTC
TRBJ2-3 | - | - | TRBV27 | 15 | CASTLWGRDTDTQYF | TGTGCCAGCACCCTATGGGGGAGAGACACAGATACGCAGTATTTT
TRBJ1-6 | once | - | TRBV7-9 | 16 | CASSSSFGLRDSPLHF | TGTGCCAGCAGCTCATCGTTCGGGTTACGGGATTCACCCCTCCACTTT
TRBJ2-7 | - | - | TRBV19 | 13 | CASSIVLAREQYF | TGTGCCAGTAGTATAGTGCTAGCTCGTGAGCAGTACTTC
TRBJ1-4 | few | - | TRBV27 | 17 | CASSLKTPSATNEKLFF | TGTGCCAGCAGTTTAAAGACCCCATCTGCAACTAATGAAAAACTGTTTTTT
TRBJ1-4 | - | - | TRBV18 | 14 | CASSPVDLNEKLFF | TGTGCCAGCTCACCGGTGGATCTTAATGAAAAACTGTTTTTT
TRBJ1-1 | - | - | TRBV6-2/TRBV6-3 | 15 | CASSYGRWVNTEAFF | TGTGCCAGCAGTTACGGGCGTTGGGTGAACACTGAAGCTTTCTTT
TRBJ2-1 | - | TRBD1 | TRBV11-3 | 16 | CASSHRPGQVSNEQFF | TGTGCCAGCAGCCATCGACCGGGACAGGTATCCAATGAGCAGTTCTTC
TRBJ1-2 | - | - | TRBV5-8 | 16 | CASSLIGRGANYGYTF | TGTGCCAGCAGCTTGATTGGACGGGGAGCTAACTATGGCTACACCTTC
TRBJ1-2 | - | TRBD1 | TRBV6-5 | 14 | CASSAQGIRGGYTF | TGTGCCAGCAGCGCACAGGGGATTCGTGGTGGCTACACCTTC
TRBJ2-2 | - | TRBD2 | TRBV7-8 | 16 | CASTRGGLAGTGELFF | TGTGCCAGCACCCGGGGGGGCCTAGCGGGCACCGGGGAGCTGTTTTTT
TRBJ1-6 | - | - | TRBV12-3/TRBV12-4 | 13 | CASSLELGSPLHF | TGTGCCAGCAGTTTGGAGTTGGGTTCACCCCTCCACTTT
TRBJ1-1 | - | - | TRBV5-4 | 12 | CAGWTPGTEAFF | TGTGCCGGTTGGACCCCGGGAACTGAAGCTTTCTTT
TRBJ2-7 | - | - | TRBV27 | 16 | CASRVRWTESSYEQYF | TGTGCCAGCAGGGTACGGTGGACCGAGAGCTCCTACGAGCAGTACTTC
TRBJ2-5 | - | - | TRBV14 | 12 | CASSQDRWIQYF | TGTGCCAGCAGCCAAGACAGGTGGATCCAGTACTTC
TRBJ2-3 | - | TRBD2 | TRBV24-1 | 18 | CATSDLVGTSLSTDTQYF | TGTGCCACCAGTGATTTGGTGGGGACTAGCCTTAGCACAGATACGCAGTATTTT
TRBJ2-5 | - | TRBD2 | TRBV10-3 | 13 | CAITPGGQETQYF | TGTGCCATCACCCCGGGGGGCCAAGAGACCCAGTACTTC
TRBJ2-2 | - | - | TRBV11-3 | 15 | CASSPGGPYTGELFF | TGTGCCAGCAGCCCTGGGGGTCCGTACACCGGGGAGCTGTTTTTT
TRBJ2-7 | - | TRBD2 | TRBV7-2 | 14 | CASSFEREIYEQYF | TGTGCCAGCAGCTTCGAGCGGGAGATTTACGAGCAGTACTTC
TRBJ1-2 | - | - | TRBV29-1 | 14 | CSVGSGDLRYGYTF | TGCAGCGTGGGTTCAGGGGATTTAAGATATGGCTACACCTTC
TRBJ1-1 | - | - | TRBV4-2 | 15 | CASSLSLAGGTEAFF | TGTGCCAGCAGCTTAAGTTTGGCAGGAGGAACTGAAGCTTTCTTT
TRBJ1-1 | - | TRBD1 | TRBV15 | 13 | CATSKDRGSEAFF | TGTGCCACCAGCAAGGACAGGGGAAGTGAAGCTTTCTTT
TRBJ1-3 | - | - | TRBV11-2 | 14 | CASSLVPVTNTIYF | TGTGCCAGCAGCTTAGTTCCAGTTACAAACACCATATATTTT
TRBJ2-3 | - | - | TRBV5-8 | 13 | CASSFRGSDTQYF | TGTGCCAGCAGCTTTAGGGGATCAGATACGCAGTATTTT
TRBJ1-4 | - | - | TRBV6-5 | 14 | CASATLGTNEKLFF | TGTGCCAGCGCCACGTTGGGGACTAATGAAAAACTGTTTTTT
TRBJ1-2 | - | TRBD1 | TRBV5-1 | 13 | CASSRDSPNGYTF | TGCGCCAGCAGCCGGGACAGCCCTAATGGCTACACCTTC
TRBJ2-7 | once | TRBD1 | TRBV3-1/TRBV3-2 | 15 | CASSTSGTGTDEQYF | TGTGCCAGCAGCACTTCCGGGACAGGGACGGACGAGCAGTACTTC
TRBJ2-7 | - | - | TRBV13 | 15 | CASSLGTGRFNEQYF | TGTGCCAGCAGCTTAGGGACAGGGAGGTTTAACGAGCAGTACTTC
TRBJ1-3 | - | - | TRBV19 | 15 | CASITDRSSGNTIYF | TGTGCCAGTATTACCGACAGGAGCTCTGGAAACACCATATATTTT
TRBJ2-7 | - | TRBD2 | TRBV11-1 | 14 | CASSSGTRHYEQYF | TGTGCCAGCAGCTCGGGGACTAGACACTACGAGCAGTACTTC
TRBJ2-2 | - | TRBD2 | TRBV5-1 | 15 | CASSLAGGNTGELFF | TGCGCCAGCAGCTTGGCGGGGGGGAACACCGGGGAGCTGTTTTTT
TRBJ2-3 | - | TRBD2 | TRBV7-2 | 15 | CASSLDGRAIDTQYF | TGTGCCAGCAGCTTAGACGGGAGGGCCATAGATACGCAGTATTTT
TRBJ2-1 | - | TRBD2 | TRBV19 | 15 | CASSIKTSGYNEQFF | TGTGCCAGTAGTATTAAGACTAGCGGCTACAATGAGCAGTTCTTC
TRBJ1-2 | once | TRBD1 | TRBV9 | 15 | CASSGDSLLYYGYTF | TGTGCCAGCAGCGGGGACAGCTTACTTTACTATGGCTACACCTTC
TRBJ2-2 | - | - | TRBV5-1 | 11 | CASSPGGELFF | TGCGCCAGCAGCCCGGGCGGGGAGCTGTTTTTT
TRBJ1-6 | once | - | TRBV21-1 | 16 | CASSPRNRANNSPLHF | TGTGCCAGCAGCCCACGGAACAGGGCAAATAATTCACCCCTCCACTTT
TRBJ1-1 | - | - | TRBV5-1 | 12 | CASSRPDGDAFF | TGCGCCAGCAGCCGTCCCGACGGGGATGCTTTCTTT
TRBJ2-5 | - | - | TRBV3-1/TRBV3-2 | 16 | CASSQDHGAGGETQYF | TGTGCCAGCAGCCAAGATCATGGGGCAGGGGGGGAGACCCAGTACTTC
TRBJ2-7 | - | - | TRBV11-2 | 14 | CASSPDLGWTEQYF | TGTGCCAGCAGCCCAGACCTGGGATGGACCGAGCAGTACTTC
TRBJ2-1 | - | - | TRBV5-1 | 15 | CASSPIESSYNEQFF | TGCGCCAGCAGCCCGATCGAGAGCTCCTACAATGAGCAGTTCTTC